The sequence of this T cell receptor beta chain was determined in a study of blood T cells in healthy people across ages. Primed by a sample-barcoded 5' primer and a J-beta primer mix, a second PCR proceeded for about 6 to 11 cycles. TCRdb reanalysed the 5' RACE reads using MiXCR and keeps one entry per CDR3 protein. The table records over 1,500,000 distinct CDR3 sequences, approximately 39% of them present only once. Each sample yielded at least 6 million isolated PBMCs. V shed 2 bases, J shed 2 bases, and the junction held 13 bases outside the gene matches. Germline V CDR1 and CDR2: MNHEY, SVGAGI. The CDR3 totals 19 residues.

This receptor was taken from a human donor in good health. V and J are TRBV6-5 and TRBJ1-2; TRBD1 aligns across 11 bases. The material sequenced was blood. The CDR3 loop reads CASSYRAPGGQGANYGYTF. The CDR3, as DNA: TGTGCCAGCAGTTACAGGGCCCCCGGCGGACAGGGGGCGAACTATGGCTACACCTTC.